These 16 T cell receptor beta chains were all obtained from the same sample, sequenced in a study of T cell responses to AZD1222 COVID-19 vaccine. Assay: immunoSEQ multiplex PCR; the TCRdb copy retains only in-frame clones and omits some. The sample carries tens of thousands of clones, approximately 90% recorded once. The material sequenced was peripheral blood, taken 28 days after the second AZD1222 dose. Receptors were obtained from an adult who received the AZD1222 COVID-19 vaccine.

The chain employs TRBV15 and TRBJ1-4, with TRBD1 matching 9 bases. J gave up 13 bases and V 5 bases, and 8 bases lay outside the gene matches. This CDR3 spans 13 amino acids. CDR1 and CDR2 (germline): LNHNV, YYDKDF (reference sequence). CDR3 amino acids: CATSEPDRGGLFF. The CDR3 DNA follows: TGTGCCACCAGCGAACCCGACAGGGGGGGACTGTTTTTT.

The gene calls are TRBV5-6 and TRBJ1-2; 7 bases line up with TRBD1. This CDR3 comprises 16 residues. Germline V gene lookup returns CDR1 SGHDT and CDR2 YYEEEE. Trimming cost V 0 bases and J 2 bases; bases outside gene matches: 7. The CDR3 here is CASSLGSIGGNYGYTF. The CDR3, as DNA: TGTGCCAGCAGCTTGGGGAGTATAGGGGGCAACTATGGCTACACCTTC.

The chain uses TRBV4-2 and TRBJ2-2; TRBD1 matches at 7 bases. V lost 4 bases, J lost 6 bases, and 2 bases stayed unmatched. The CDR3 has 13 amino acids. Germline-derived CDR1 and CDR2 are LGHNA and YNFKEQ. This CDR3 reads CASSLDRSGELFF. CDR3 sequence (DNA): TGTGCCAGCAGCCTGGACAGGTCCGGGGAGCTGTTTTTT.

The gene calls are TRBV6-5 and TRBJ2-7; D is unclear. The CDR3 is made up of 12 amino acids. Germline V gene sequence: CDR1 MNHEY, CDR2 SVGAGI. The ends were cut back, 5 bases at V and 2 bases at J, with 7 bases in the middle. The CDR3 region is CASSKIPYEQYF. CDR3 sequence (DNA): TGTGCCAGCAGTAAGATACCCTACGAGCAGTACTTC.

The CDR3 bases are TGTGCCAGCAGCCAAGTACGAGGGGGTGATTCACCCCTCCACTTT. It specifies CASSQVRGGDSPLHF. V gene TRBV3-1 (or the pseudogene TRBV3-2) combines with J gene TRBJ1-6; the D gene is possibly TRBD1 (6 bases). V lost 1 base to trimming and J lost 8 bases, with 12 bases between them. The germline V gene encodes CDR1 LGHDT and CDR2 YNNKEL (reference sequence). The length of the CDR3 is 15 residues.

This chain links TRBV7-9 with TRBJ2-3; 9 positions match TRBD2. With 9 bases clipped from V and 4 bases from J, the junction kept 5 bases outside the gene matches. This CDR3 is 13 amino acids long. In germline, CDR1 is SEHNR, CDR2 FQNEAQ (reference sequence). The CDR3 DNA follows: TGTGCCAGTTTAGCGGGAGCCCCAGATACGCAGTATTTT. Amino acids: CASLAGAPDTQYF.

V usage is TRBV5-1 and J usage is TRBJ2-5, with D possibly being TRBD2 (5 bases). With 6 bases removed from V and 1 base from J, the gap between germline ends came to 13 bases. Germline V gene lookup returns CDR1 SGHRS and CDR2 YFSETQ. The CDR3 has 14 amino acids. CDR3 region: CASNYDGSQETQYF. The CDR3, as DNA: TGCGCCAGCAACTATGATGGGAGCCAAGAGACCCAGTACTTC.

This clone was picked up a small number of times. V is TRBV5-6 and J is TRBJ2-5; the D gene is possibly TRBD1 (5 bases). CDR3 size: 15 residues. V dropped 1 base and J dropped 4 bases, with 14 bases sitting between them. The germline V gene encodes CDR1 SGHDT and CDR2 YYEEEE. CDR3 in amino acids: CASSLQGPRRETQYF. The CDR3 DNA follows: TGTGCCAGCAGCTTGCAGGGTCCAAGACGAGAGACCCAGTACTTC.

The rearrangement uses TRBV29-1 and TRBJ2-7; D may be TRBD1 (7 bases). The germline V and J ends were trimmed by 3 bases and 2 bases, with 14 bases remaining between them. CDR3 size: 14 residues. Per the germline V gene, CDR1 is SQVTM and CDR2 is ANQGSEA. The chain's CDR3 is CSVDVQGGTYEQYF. In DNA, the CDR3 is TGCAGCGTTGATGTCCAGGGGGGCACCTACGAGCAGTACTTC.

This sequence joins TRBV19 and TRBJ2-2; a possible D gene is TRBD1 (5 bases). V shed 6 bases and J shed 0 bases, with 8 bases lying between them. CDR3 length: 14 residues. Germline CDR1 LNHDA, CDR2 SQIVND (reference sequence). The CDR3 sequence is CASRPGPNTGELFF. DNA of the CDR3: TGTGCCAGTAGGCCAGGGCCGAACACCGGGGAGCTGTTTTTT.

Only one count was recorded for this clone. The CDR3 region is CASSLNSPLHF. CDR3 DNA sequence: TGTGCCAGCAGCCTGAATTCACCCCTCCACTTT. The chain recombines TRBV7-8 with TRBJ1-6; D not resolved. CDR3 length: 11 residues. CDR1 and CDR2 from the germline V gene are SGHVS and FQNEAQ. Trimming cost V 5 bases and J 7 bases, with 3 bases left between them.

V gene TRBV19 combines with J gene TRBJ2-3, with a weak D call TRBD1 (6 bases). Trimming removed 3 bases at V and 12 bases at J, with 7 bases between. Germline lookup yields CDR1 LNHDA and CDR2 SQIVND (reference sequence). The CDR3 has 10 residues. The CDR3 coding sequence is TGTGCCAGTAGTATGGGACAACAGTATTTT. Translating it yields CASSMGQQYF.

The chain uses TRBV9 and TRBJ2-3; D is uncertain. Germline assignment: CDR1 SGDLS and CDR2 YYNGEE. Trimming took off 0 bases at V and 5 bases at J, with 4 bases between the two ends. The CDR3 sequence is 12 residues long. In DNA, the CDR3 is TGTGCCAGCAGCGTAGCTCAAGATACGCAGTATTTT. Protein sequence: CASSVAQDTQYF.

The V gene is TRBV3-1 (or the pseudogene TRBV3-2), the J gene TRBJ1-5; 11 positions match TRBD1. With V trimmed by 0 bases and J by 6 bases, 4 bases remained unmatched. This CDR3 has 16 residues. Germline V gene sequence: CDR1 LGHDT, CDR2 YNNKEL (reference sequence). The CDR3 sequence: CASSQEGQGALQPQHF. The CDR3 nucleotides are TGTGCCAGCAGCCAAGAAGGACAGGGGGCCCTTCAGCCCCAGCATTTT.

The chain uses TRBV10-3 and TRBJ2-7; perhaps D is TRBD1 or TRBD2 (6 bases each). The length of the CDR3 is 15 residues. Germline V gene data show CDR1 as ENHRY and CDR2 as SYGVKD. Trimming removed 0 bases from V and 4 bases from J, with 13 bases in between. CDR3 sequence (DNA): TGTGCCATCAGTGAGTCGTTGGGGGGCACTTACGAGCAGTACTTC. Its translation is CAISESLGGTYEQYF.

This chain uses TRBV7-2 with TRBJ2-5, with TRBD2 identical over 14 bases. CDR1 and CDR2 from the germline V gene are SGHTA and FQGNSA. This CDR3 is built from 16 residues. Unmatched junction bases numbered 7, after V lost 5 bases and J lost 5 bases. CDR3 sequence (DNA): TGTGCCAGCAGCATTGGGACTAGCGGGAGCGCGGAGACCCAGTACTTC. Its translation: CASSIGTSGSAETQYF. Supplemented by reference TRBV7-2 and TRBJ2-5, the full variable domain reads GAGVSQSPSNKVTEKGKDVELRCDPISGHTALYWYRQSLGQGLEFLIYFQGNSAPDKSGLPSDRFSAERTGGSVSTLTIQRTQQEDSAVYLCASSIGTSGSAETQYFGPGTRLLVL.